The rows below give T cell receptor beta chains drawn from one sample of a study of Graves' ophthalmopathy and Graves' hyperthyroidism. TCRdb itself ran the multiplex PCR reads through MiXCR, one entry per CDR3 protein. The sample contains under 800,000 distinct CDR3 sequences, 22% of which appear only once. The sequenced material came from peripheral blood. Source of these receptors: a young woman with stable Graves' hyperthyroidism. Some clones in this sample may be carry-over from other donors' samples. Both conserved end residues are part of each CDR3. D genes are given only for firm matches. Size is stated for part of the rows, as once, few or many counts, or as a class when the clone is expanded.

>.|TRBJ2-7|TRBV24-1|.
CATSAPGKSTYEQYF
TGTGCCACCAGTGCCCCAGGGAAGAGTACCTACGAGCAGTACTTC
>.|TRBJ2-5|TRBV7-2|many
CASSFLRQGNQETQYF
TGTGCCAGCAGCTTTTTAAGGCAGGGCAACCAAGAGACCCAGTACTTC
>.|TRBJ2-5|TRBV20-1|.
CSARSAPGETQYF
TGCAGTGCTAGGAGTGCCCCGGGGGAGACCCAGTACTTC
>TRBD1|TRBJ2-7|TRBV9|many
CASSVSGTGSSYEQYF
TGTGCCAGCAGCGTGTCGGGGACAGGGAGCTCCTACGAGCAGTACTTC
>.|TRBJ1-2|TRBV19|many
CASSIAGRGNGYTF
TGTGCCAGTAGTATAGCAGGGAGGGGGAATGGCTACACCTTC
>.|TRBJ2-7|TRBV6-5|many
CASSYGQLYEQYF
TGTGCCAGCAGTTACGGGCAGCTCTACGAGCAGTACTTC
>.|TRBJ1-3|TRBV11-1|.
CASSSYRTELSGNTIYF
TGTGCCAGCAGCTCCTACAGGACCGAACTCTCCGGAAACACCATATATTTT
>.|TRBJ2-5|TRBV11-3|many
CASSTGSRETQYF
TGTGCCAGCAGCACAGGGTCTAGGGAGACCCAGTACTTC
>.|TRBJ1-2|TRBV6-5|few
CASSYSILRASNYGYTF
TGTGCCAGCAGTTACTCGATATTGAGGGCCTCTAACTATGGCTACACCTTC
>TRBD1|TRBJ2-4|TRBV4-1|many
CASSQTLGQGRNIQYF
TGCGCCAGCAGTCAAACCTTAGGACAGGGAAGGAACATTCAGTACTTC
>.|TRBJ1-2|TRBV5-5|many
CASSLEGQVLGSGYTF
TGTGCCAGCAGCTTGGAAGGTCAGGTGCTGGGTAGCGGCTACACCTTC
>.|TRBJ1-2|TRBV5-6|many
CASSPDARLTNYGYTF
TGTGCCAGCAGCCCGGACGCCAGGCTTACTAACTATGGCTACACCTTC
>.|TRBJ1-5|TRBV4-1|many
CASSQAGQPQHF
TGCGCCAGCAGCCAGGCGGGTCAGCCCCAGCATTTT